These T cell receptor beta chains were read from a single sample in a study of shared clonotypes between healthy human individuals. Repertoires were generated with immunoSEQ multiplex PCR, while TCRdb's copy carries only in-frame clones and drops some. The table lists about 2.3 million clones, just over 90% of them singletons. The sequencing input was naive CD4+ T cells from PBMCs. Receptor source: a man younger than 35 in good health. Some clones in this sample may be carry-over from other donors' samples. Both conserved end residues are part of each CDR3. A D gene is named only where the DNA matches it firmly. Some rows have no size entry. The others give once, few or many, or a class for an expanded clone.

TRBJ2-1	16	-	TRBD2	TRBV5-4	CASSSWTSGPYNEQFF	TGTGCCAGCAGCTCGTGGACTAGCGGGCCATACAATGAGCAGTTCTTC
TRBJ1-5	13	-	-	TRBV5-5	CASSPVGDQPQHF	TGTGCCAGCAGCCCGGTTGGGGATCAGCCCCAGCATTTT
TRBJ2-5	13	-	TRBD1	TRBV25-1	CASSRQGGETQYF	TGTGCCAGCAGCAGACAGGGCGGGGAGACCCAGTACTTC
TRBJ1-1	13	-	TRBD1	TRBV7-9	CASTRDSGSEAFF	TGTGCCAGCACCCGGGACAGCGGTTCTGAAGCTTTCTTT
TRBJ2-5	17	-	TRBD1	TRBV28	CASSPNRGQPRGETQYF	TGTGCCAGCAGTCCTAACAGGGGCCAACCTCGGGGAGAGACCCAGTACTTC
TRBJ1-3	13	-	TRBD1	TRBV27	CASSPTGLNTIYF	TGTGCCAGCAGCCCGACAGGGTTAAACACCATATATTTT
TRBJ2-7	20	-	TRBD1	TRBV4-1	CASSQGRGQGGRVSMYEQYF	TGCGCCAGCAGCCAAGGGAGGGGACAGGGAGGACGAGTGTCGATGTACGAGCAGTACTTC
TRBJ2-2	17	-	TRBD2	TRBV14	CASSPPSWREKPGELFF	TGTGCCAGCAGCCCGCCTAGCTGGCGGGAGAAGCCCGGGGAGCTGTTTTTT
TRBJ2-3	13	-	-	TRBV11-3	CASSGQSTDTQYF	TGTGCCAGCAGCGGGCAGAGCACAGATACGCAGTATTTT
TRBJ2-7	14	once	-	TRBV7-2	CASSFTGIAYEQYF	TGTGCCAGCAGCTTCACAGGGATCGCCTACGAGCAGTACTTC